Here is one T cell receptor beta chain with its context. Its antigen is as yet unknown. TCRdb's table, derived via immunoSEQ multiplex PCR, lists solely in-frame clones and lacks some. The data show around 47,000 clones, approximately 80% seen once. This CDR3 contains 14 residues. The V gene lost 4 bases and the J gene lost 3 bases, with 15 bases spanning the gap. The germline V gene has CDR1 SQVTM and CDR2 ANQGSEA. This sample is part of a study of OX40 agonist ivuxolimab in advanced cancers. Study context: Six ivuxolimab dose levels, 0.01 to 10 mg/kg, were given intravenously every 2 weeks. Participants averaged about 60 years of age (range roughly 20 to 90) and were 82.7% male. Study results and caveats: Averaged across samples, CD8+ T cells carried more expanded clones than CD4+ did.

Any history of autoimmune disease or systemic immunosuppression disqualified patients. The V gene is TRBV29-1, the J gene TRBJ1-1, with D possibly being TRBD1 (6 bases). This sample comprised CD4+ or CD8+ T cells sorted from blood, obtained in a trial of the OX40 agonist ivuxolimab. The receptor's source is an adult with an advanced solid tumor such as melanoma, head and neck, liver or kidney cancer. CDR3 sequence reads: CSVASGTSDTEAFF. The CDR3, as DNA: TGCAGCGTTGCATCCGGGACAAGTGACACTGAAGCTTTCTTT.